The 7 T cell receptor beta chains presented below share a single source sample, sequenced in a study of shared clonotypes between healthy human individuals (dated by TCRdb to 2018 to 2021). The library was built by means of the immunoSEQ multiplex PCR assay. Here the immuneACCESS table is served through TCRdb, limited to in-frame sequences with V and J called. Missing clones are a known gap in these copies; in checked studies unresolved V genes cover under half, and the rest lacks a known reason. A total of about 1.5 million clones appear in this sample, nearly 99% of them only once. The top ten clonotypes cover roughly 0.4% of the sample. Input material: naive CD4+ T cells sorted from blood. This specimen's cell subset or site label, interpreted: CD45RA+ positively selected. These receptors were obtained from a man aged 25-45 years in good health.

The gene calls are TRBV7-6 and TRBJ1-5; D uncertain. The germline V and J ends were trimmed by 5 bases and 0 bases, with 11 bases remaining between them. Looked up from germline, CDR1 is SGHVS and CDR2 is FNYEAQ. This CDR3 spans 15 amino acids. CDR3 region: CASSQGPNSNQPQHF. The CDR3 bases are TGTGCCAGCAGCCAAGGACCAAATAGCAATCAGCCCCAGCATTTT.

The chain combines TRBV28 with TRBJ1-2; D perhaps matches TRBD1 (5 bases). The CDR3 runs to 14 residues. Germline-derived CDR1 and CDR2 are MDHEN and SYDVKM. V gave up 1 base and J gave up 3 bases, with 9 bases separating them. The chain's CDR3 is CASSLYPGHYGYTF. The DNA for the CDR3 is TGTGCCAGCAGTTTATACCCAGGGCACTATGGCTACACCTTC.

This clone was detected once. The rearrangement joins TRBV25-1 to TRBJ2-1; D perhaps matches TRBD2 (6 bases). V lost 6 bases, J lost 6 bases, and 18 bases lay in between. The CDR3 is 15 amino acids. Germline values: CDR1 MGHDK, CDR2 SYGVNS. The CDR3 DNA sequence: TGTGCCAGCAGCGGTTTTGGGGGAGGTCGCAATGAGCAGTTCTTC. It codes for CASSGFGGGRNEQFF. The full variable domain, rest sourced from reference TRBV25-1 and TRBJ2-1, is EADIYQTPRYLVIGTGKKITLECSQTMGHDKMYWYQQDPGMELHLIHYSYGVNSTEKGDLSSESTVSRIRTEHFPLTLESARPSHTSQYLCASSGFGGGRNEQFFGPGTRLTVL.

This clone has only one observation. The V call is TRBV10-3, the J call TRBJ2-5, with TRBD2 as a possible D gene (6 bases). Germline V CDR1 and CDR2: ENHRY, SYGVKD. V was clipped by 4 bases and J by 2 bases, with 14 bases between them. The CDR3 loop spans 15 amino acids. The CDR3 nucleotides read TGTGCCATCAGTGGCAATCGGGAGCGGCAAGAGACCCAGTACTTC. Translating gives CAISGNRERQETQYF.

The chain is built from TRBV4-3 and TRBJ2-3; 10 nucleotides agree with TRBD2. Germline CDR1 is LGHNA and CDR2 is YSLEER. The trim removed 2 bases at V and 10 bases at J, leaving 6 bases unmatched. The CDR3 runs to 14 residues. CDR3 residues: CASSQRTSGDAQYF. CDR3 DNA sequence: TGCGCCAGCAGCCAAAGGACTAGCGGCGATGCGCAGTATTTT.

The chain is built from TRBV5-1 and TRBJ2-7; maybe TRBD1 (6 bases). Germline V lookup: CDR1 SGHRS, CDR2 YFSETQ. V lost 5 bases and J 3 bases, leaving 9 bases between the germline ends. The CDR3 has 12 amino acids. CDR3 in DNA: TGCGCCAGCAGTGGGACACTCTACGAGCAGTACTTC. This encodes CASSGTLYEQYF.

The chain employs TRBV28 and TRBJ1-1; 10 positions agree with TRBD1. Germline CDR1 reads MDHEN; CDR2 reads SYDVKM. The V and J ends lost 6 bases and 3 bases, in that order; junction bases with no gene match: 4. The CDR3 covers 14 residues. In DNA, the CDR3 is TGTGCCAGCAGGGCCGGGACAGGGGACACTGAAGCTTTCTTT. Translated: CASRAGTGDTEAFF. The full variable domain, in which reference TRBV28 and TRBJ1-1 provide the parts outside the CDR3, is DVKVTQSSRYLVKRTGEKVFLECVQDMDHENMFWYRQDPGLGLRLIYFSYDVKMKEKGDIPEGYSVSREKKERFSLILESASTNQTSMYLCASRAGTGDTEAFFGQGTRLTVV.